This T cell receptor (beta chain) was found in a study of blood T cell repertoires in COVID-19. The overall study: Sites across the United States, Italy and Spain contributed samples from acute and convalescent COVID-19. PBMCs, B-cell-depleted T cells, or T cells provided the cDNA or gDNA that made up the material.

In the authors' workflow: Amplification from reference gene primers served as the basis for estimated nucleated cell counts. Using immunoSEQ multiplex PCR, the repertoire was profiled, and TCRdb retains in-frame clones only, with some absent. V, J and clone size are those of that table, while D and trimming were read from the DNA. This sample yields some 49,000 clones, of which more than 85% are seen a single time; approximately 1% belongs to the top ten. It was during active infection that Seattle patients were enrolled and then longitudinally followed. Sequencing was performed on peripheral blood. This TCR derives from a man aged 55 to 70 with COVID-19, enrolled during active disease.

The CDR3 DNA reads as TGTGCCAGCAGGCCCGTTCGGGAAAGGTATGGTAACTATGGCTACACCTTC. Translating it yields CASRPVRERYGNYGYTF. The J gene is TRBJ1-2, the V gene TRBV7-9; D gene uncertain. V gave up 6 bases and J gave up 1 base, with 21 bases separating them. CDR3 length: 17 residues. Germline lookup yields CDR1 SEHNR and CDR2 FQNEAQ (reference sequence).